The rows below give T cell receptor beta chains drawn from one sample of a study of blood T cell repertoires in COVID-19. Data came from immunoSEQ multiplex PCR; TCRdb stores just in-frame clones and leaves some out. The sample carries under 400,000 clones, around nine tenths recorded once. Sequenced sample: PBMCs or T cells enriched from blood (not recorded which). Receptor source: a woman in her 30s who had been exposed to COVID-19. Each CDR3 is given without its conserved first and last residue. The order of the fields is V gene, J gene, CDR3 protein.

TRBV6-4	TRBJ2-7	ASSIDQGYEQY
TRBV2	TRBJ2-1	ASGSGSYNEQF
TRBV28	TRBJ1-6	ASSANRGRAASPLH
TRBV29-1	TRBJ2-3	SALAGGGTDTQY
TRBV5-1	TRBJ2-7	ASSLETPALHEQY
TRBV7-9	TRBJ1-2	ASSHDRAYGYT
TRBV6-1	TRBJ1-5	ASSEWRGPNQPQH
TRBV6-5	TRBJ1-5	ASSPRWNQPQH
TRBV6-6	TRBJ1-6	ASSRPGTGVGSPLH
TRBV28	TRBJ2-2	ASSPPDRGDGELF
TRBV19	TRBJ1-3	ASSKRTGTGNTIY
TRBV15	TRBJ1-5	ATSRVPARGGQPQH
TRBV9	TRBJ1-5	ASSPEGGNNQPQH
TRBV30	TRBJ1-5	AWSLTGQNQPQH
TRBV24-1	TRBJ2-5	ATSGQGQETQY
TRBV28	TRBJ2-7	ASSLYSLAESSYEQY
TRBV28	TRBJ1-6	ASSLQGAGNSPLH
TRBV6-1	TRBJ1-2	ASSDPGTNYGYT
TRBV5-6	TRBJ1-4	ASSLESEKLF
TRBV18	TRBJ1-2	ASSQDRDYGYT
TRBV5-5	TRBJ2-5	ASSLGLETQY
TRBV7-2	TRBJ1-4	ASSPPPGVSEKLF
TRBV7-3	TRBJ2-3	ASSLGGLAGADTQY
TRBV11-3	TRBJ1-2	ASRNRDLRGYT
TRBV2	TRBJ2-2	ASKLYSTGELF
TRBV6-5	TRBJ1-3	ASRQGAGNTIY
TRBV10-3	TRBJ1-5	AISDRVNSNQPQH
TRBV20-1	TRBJ2-1	SASAMVAAYNEQF
TRBV28	TRBJ2-1	ASSLGLAGFYNEQF
TRBV29-1	TRBJ2-7	SAGQVSSEQY
TRBV2	TRBJ1-2	ASSAGTGFFSDGYT
TRBV30	TRBJ2-7	AWKDRGNEQY
TRBV27	TRBJ2-1	ASSRVFEMLAGGWNEQF
TRBV19	TRBJ2-1	ASSISGQGFNEQF
TRBV7-6	TRBJ1-1	ASSARGGGYGEAF
TRBV9	TRBJ2-3	ASSPRGFTDTDTQY
TRBV2	TRBJ1-5	ASSDDGRGQGNQPQH